This TCR beta chain was retrieved from a study of shared clonotypes between healthy human individuals. Study as a whole: Each donor's CD8 memory used one plate, CD8 naive two, each CD4 subset three. Study-wide points: Rarefaction analysis demonstrated incomplete sorted-subset sequencing notwithstanding large depth.

There were only Caucasian adults among the donors, and all lived in Nashville, Tennessee. Into CD45RA+ naive and CD45RA-negative memory subsets, the CD4+ cells were split. Profiling relied on immunoSEQ multiplex PCR, and the TCRdb table lists in-frame clones only, not all of them. The sample contains some 1 million clones, about 77% of which appear only once. Germline values: CDR1 MNHNS, CDR2 SASEGT. The V end lost 0 bases, the J end lost 14 bases, and 14 bases lay between the germline ends. This CDR3 has 14 amino acids. In regard to this clone: Its antigen is unknown.

The chain links TRBV6-1 to TRBJ1-6, with a tentative D call TRBD1 (6 bases). The receptor was derived from a man between 18 and 29 years old in good health. The material sequenced was memory CD4+ T cells sorted from blood. Subset defined: CD45RA-negative fraction. The CDR3 spells CASSEAGGLKSLHF. The CDR3, as DNA: TGTGCCAGCAGTGAAGCAGGGGGATTAAAGTCCCTCCACTTT.